This T cell receptor (beta chain) was observed in a study of shared clonotypes between healthy human individuals. Assay used: immunoSEQ multiplex PCR; TCRdb lists only in-frame clones, some missing. The repertoire holds around 2.5 million clones, with 80% to 95% as singletons. The study's findings and limits: Sharing across four donors was highest in naive CD4 (around 5%) and lowest in memory CD8 (0.4%). Though the depth was large, rarefaction showed that sorted-subset sequencing was incomplete.

A remark on this clone: Antigen unknown.

The germline V gene encodes CDR1 MGHRA and CDR2 YSYEKL. The CDR3 contains 15 residues. V dropped 0 bases and J dropped 8 bases, with 14 bases sitting between them. The genes are TRBV4-1 and TRBJ1-5; D not certain. The origin of this receptor is a man between 18 and 35 years old in good health. Some clones in this sample may be carry-over from other donors' samples. Specimen: naive CD4+ T cells from PBMCs. Regarding subset: CD45RA+ positively selected. Here the CDR3 reads CASSQEGTPFKPQHF. The CDR3 DNA reads TGCGCCAGCAGCCAAGAGGGCACACCCTTTAAGCCCCAGCATTTT.